This T cell receptor (beta chain) was recorded in a study of blood T cell repertoires in COVID-19. About the research overall: Collection of acute and convalescent COVID-19 samples took place in the United States, Italy and Spain. Nucleic acid was either cDNA or gDNA, and it came from T cells, B-cell-depleted T cells, or PBMCs.

Methods used by the authors: Estimated nucleated cell counts came from reference gene primer amplification. Assay used: immunoSEQ multiplex PCR; TCRdb lists only in-frame clones, some missing. That table supplies the V and J calls and clone size; D and trimming were determined from the DNA. The data hold around 400,000 clones, with about 89% observed a single time. Deletions cut 6 bases from V and 2 bases from J, with 13 bases between. This CDR3 has 14 residues. Germline-derived CDR1 and CDR2 are MDHEN and SYDVKM. Sequencing was performed on peripheral blood. V usage is TRBV28 and J usage is TRBJ2-5; possible D gene TRBD1, 6 bases. The sequence was collected from a woman aged 25-40 years with COVID-19, enrolled during active disease. The CDR3 region is CASRTDRNQETQYF. DNA for the CDR3: TGTGCCAGCAGGACGGACAGAAATCAAGAGACCCAGTACTTC.